The 21 T cell receptor beta chains reported below all come from one sample, sequenced in a study of blood T cell repertoires in COVID-19. Profiling relied on immunoSEQ multiplex PCR, and the TCRdb table lists in-frame clones only, not all of them. The sample consists of about 130,000 clones, roughly 90% of them appearing once. Sequenced sample: peripheral blood. These receptors all stem from a man between 65 and 85 years old with active COVID-19.

The chain carries TRBV7-9 and TRBJ2-1; D perhaps matches TRBD1 (5 bases). Germline V lookup: CDR1 SEHNR, CDR2 FQNEAQ (reference sequence). The V gene lost 1 base and the J gene lost 7 bases, with 17 bases spanning the gap. The CDR3 covers 16 residues. CDR3 sequence: CASSLEGSQVRNEQFF. In DNA, the CDR3 is TGTGCCAGCAGCTTAGAAGGGTCACAGGTTAGGAATGAGCAGTTCTTC.

The chain combines TRBV5-6 with TRBJ1-1; the D gene is possibly TRBD1 (6 bases). V was clipped by 4 bases and J by 3 bases, with 16 bases between them. This CDR3 comprises 15 residues. Germline V lookup: CDR1 SGHDT, CDR2 YYEEEE. The CDR3 reads CASSPYRVLHTEAFF. Here the CDR3 DNA reads TGTGCCAGCAGCCCTTACAGGGTGCTGCACACTGAAGCTTTCTTT.

The chain links TRBV6-5 to TRBJ2-1, with a possible D match to TRBD2 (5 bases). Between the trimmed V and J ends, which lost 4 bases and 0 bases, there was a span of 13 bases. Germline V gene lookup returns CDR1 MNHEY and CDR2 SVGAGI. CDR3 length: 16 residues. CDR3: CASSSLQRSSYNEQFF. CDR3 in DNA: TGTGCCAGCAGTTCCCTTCAGCGGAGCTCCTACAATGAGCAGTTCTTC.

The genes are TRBV6-2 or TRBV6-3 and TRBJ1-5; tentative D call: TRBD1 (6 bases). The V gene lost 5 bases and the J gene lost 4 bases, with 12 bases spanning the gap. Germline loops: CDR1 MNHEY, CDR2 SVGEGT. The CDR3 is made up of 14 amino acids. The CDR3 DNA sequence: TGTGCCAGCAGTAGGACAGCGACTAATCAGCCCCAGCATTTT. Protein sequence: CASSRTATNQPQHF.

This clone appeared a single time. This chain connects TRBV27 to TRBJ2-1, with 7 positions matching TRBD1. The V segment lost 5 bases and the J segment 0 bases; nucleotides outside the gene matches: 10. The CDR3 consists of 17 residues. CDR1 is MNHEY, CDR2 SMNVEV, per germline (reference sequence). The CDR3 is CASSPRQGQSSYNEQFF. The CDR3, as DNA: TGTGCCAGCAGTCCCCGACAGGGACAAAGCTCCTACAATGAGCAGTTCTTC.

The chain couples TRBV6-4 to TRBJ2-2; the D gene is possibly TRBD1 (6 bases). Germline loops: CDR1 MRHNA, CDR2 SNTAGT. The V gene lost 4 bases and the J gene lost 0 bases, with 9 bases spanning the gap. The CDR3 covers 15 residues. The CDR3 nucleotides are TGTGCCAGCAGTGCCAGGGGCGCGAACACCGGGGAGCTGTTTTTT. Its translation is CASSARGANTGELFF.

V usage is TRBV7-3 and J usage is TRBJ2-7; the match to TRBD1 covers 11 bases. The CDR3 sequence is 13 residues long. J was trimmed by 6 bases and V by 5 bases; bases with no gene match: 3. CDR1 is SGHTA and CDR2 is FQGTGA in the germline V gene. The DNA of the CDR3 is TGTGCCAGCAGCCGGACAGGGGGCGGCGAGCAGTACTTC. Translation gives CASSRTGGGEQYF.

V gene TRBV11-1 combines with J gene TRBJ1-1; D gene ambiguous. Germline V gene data show CDR1 as SGHAT and CDR2 as FQDESV (reference sequence). Deletions cut 1 base from V and 1 base from J, with 7 bases between. This CDR3 spans 14 amino acids. CDR3 nucleotide sequence: TGTGCCAGCAGCTTAGGAGCAGGGAACACTGAAGCTTTCTTT. Its translation: CASSLGAGNTEAFF.

J is TRBJ2-7 and V is TRBV27, with 7 positions matching TRBD2. V lost 5 bases to trimming and J lost 2 bases; unmatched junction nucleotides: 9. Germline lookup yields CDR1 MNHEY and CDR2 SMNVEV (reference sequence). The CDR3 spans 15 residues. The CDR3: CASSPRTSAPYEQYF. As DNA, the CDR3 is TGTGCCAGCAGTCCCCGAACTAGCGCACCCTACGAGCAGTACTTC.

The genes are TRBV29-1 and TRBJ2-3; 13 bases match TRBD2. This CDR3 has 17 amino acids. Germline V gene lookup returns CDR1 SQVTM and CDR2 ANQGSEA. V trimming: 8 bases; J trimming: 2 bases; junction bases outside the gene matches: 13. CDR3 coding DNA: TGCAGCACTTCCCCAGGACTAGCGGGAGTTTTCACAGATACGCAGTATTTT. It translates to CSTSPGLAGVFTDTQYF.

V and J are TRBV5-1 and TRBJ2-7; perhaps TRBD1 as D (6 bases). Trimming pared 0 bases from V and 0 bases from J, leaving 10 bases between. The CDR3 spans 15 residues. Germline assignment: CDR1 SGHRS and CDR2 YFSETQ. The CDR3 region has the DNA TGCGCCAGCAGCTTGGAGGGGGACAACTCCTACGAGCAGTACTTC. It is translated as CASSLEGDNSYEQYF.

V and J are TRBV6-2 or TRBV6-3 and TRBJ2-1; the D gene is possibly TRBD2 (5 bases). V gave up 4 bases and J gave up 4 bases, with 14 bases separating them. CDR3 length equals 15 residues. Germline values: CDR1 MNHEY, CDR2 SVGEGT. The chain's CDR3 is CASSSLAPQYNEQFF. CDR3 sequence (DNA): TGTGCCAGCAGTTCCCTAGCCCCCCAGTACAATGAGCAGTTCTTC.

The rearrangement links TRBV6-5 to TRBJ2-1; 7 bases map to TRBD2. This CDR3 contains 16 residues. Unmatched junction bases numbered 10, after V lost 0 bases and J lost 8 bases. In germline, CDR1 is MNHEY, CDR2 SVGAGI. The DNA for the CDR3 is TGTGCCAGCAGTTACTCGGCGGGAGCGAATAAGGATGAGCAGTTCTTC. Its protein product is CASSYSAGANKDEQFF.

The rearrangement links TRBV6-5 to TRBJ1-1, with TRBD1 as a possible D gene (6 bases). Germline CDR1 is MNHEY and CDR2 is SVGAGI. Between the trimmed V and J ends, which lost 0 bases and 5 bases, there was a span of 10 bases. The CDR3 is 14 residues long. This chain's CDR3 is CASSYSAGATEAFF. CDR3 nucleotide sequence: TGTGCCAGCAGTTACTCGGCGGGGGCAACTGAAGCTTTCTTT.

This chain joins TRBV5-4 and TRBJ2-2, with TRBD1 matching over 12 bases. Germline CDR1 and CDR2: SGHNT and YYREEE (reference sequence). V shed 2 bases, J shed 7 bases, and the junction held 9 bases outside the gene matches. The CDR3 is 17 amino acids. The CDR3, as DNA: TGTGCCAGCAGCTTTAGCCGGGACAGGGGGCGTAACGGGGAGCTGTTTTTT. Encoded protein: CASSFSRDRGRNGELFF.

V and J are TRBV7-9 and TRBJ1-1; D might be TRBD1 (6 bases). The CDR3 is 14 residues long. Trimming stripped 1 base from V and 3 bases from J, with 9 bases between. Germline V gives CDR1 SEHNR, CDR2 FQNEAQ (reference sequence). CDR3 region: CASSLVDSYTEAFF. Here the CDR3 DNA reads TGTGCCAGCAGCTTAGTGGACAGCTACACTGAAGCTTTCTTT.

The chain joins TRBV11-2 to TRBJ2-7; the D is unclear. CDR3 length equals 11 residues. Trimming stripped 4 bases from V and 6 bases from J, with 7 bases between. The germline CDR1 and CDR2 sequences are SGHAT and FQNNGV. In DNA form, the CDR3 reads TGTGCCAGCAGCTACCTAGGCGAGCAGTACTTC. Encoded protein: CASSYLGEQYF.

The gene calls are TRBV6-1 and TRBJ1-2; D remains ambiguous. The CDR3 is 14 amino acids. V was trimmed by 3 bases and J by 2 bases, leaving 10 bases between them. Germline-derived CDR1 and CDR2 are MNHNS and SASEGT. This CDR3 reads CASSEERWNYGYTF. In nucleotides, the CDR3 is TGTGCCAGCAGTGAGGAGCGGTGGAACTATGGCTACACCTTC.

This clone was found once. The V call is TRBV3-1 (or the pseudogene TRBV3-2), the J call TRBJ1-1, with TRBD1 matching 9 bases. The CDR3 has 14 residues. Germline values: CDR1 LGHDT, CDR2 YNNKEL (reference sequence). With 3 bases clipped from V and 6 bases from J, the junction kept 5 bases outside the gene matches. CDR3 coding DNA: TGTGCCAGCAGCCACGGACAGGGGCGTGCTGAAGCTTTCTTT. Amino acid sequence: CASSHGQGRAEAFF.

The V call is TRBV6-2 or TRBV6-3, the J call TRBJ2-2; possibly TRBD2 for D (6 bases). The V and J ends lost 2 bases and 8 bases respectively, with 12 bases between them. The CDR3 is made up of 14 amino acids. Germline-derived CDR1 and CDR2 are MNHEY and SVGEGT. CDR3 nucleotide sequence: TGTGCCAGCAGTTACGGACTATCGATGGGGGAGCTGTTTTTT. The encoded protein is CASSYGLSMGELFF.

Details on this clone: Other DNA sequences in this sample translate to the same CDR3. V usage is TRBV6-5 and J usage is TRBJ2-1, with D maybe TRBD2 (5 bases). V dropped 2 bases and J dropped 6 bases, with 8 bases sitting between them. Germline V CDR1 and CDR2: MNHEY, SVGAGI. This CDR3 has 13 residues. The CDR3 region is CASSYDRGNEQFF. The CDR3, as DNA: TGTGCCAGCAGTTACGACCGGGGCAATGAGCAGTTCTTC.